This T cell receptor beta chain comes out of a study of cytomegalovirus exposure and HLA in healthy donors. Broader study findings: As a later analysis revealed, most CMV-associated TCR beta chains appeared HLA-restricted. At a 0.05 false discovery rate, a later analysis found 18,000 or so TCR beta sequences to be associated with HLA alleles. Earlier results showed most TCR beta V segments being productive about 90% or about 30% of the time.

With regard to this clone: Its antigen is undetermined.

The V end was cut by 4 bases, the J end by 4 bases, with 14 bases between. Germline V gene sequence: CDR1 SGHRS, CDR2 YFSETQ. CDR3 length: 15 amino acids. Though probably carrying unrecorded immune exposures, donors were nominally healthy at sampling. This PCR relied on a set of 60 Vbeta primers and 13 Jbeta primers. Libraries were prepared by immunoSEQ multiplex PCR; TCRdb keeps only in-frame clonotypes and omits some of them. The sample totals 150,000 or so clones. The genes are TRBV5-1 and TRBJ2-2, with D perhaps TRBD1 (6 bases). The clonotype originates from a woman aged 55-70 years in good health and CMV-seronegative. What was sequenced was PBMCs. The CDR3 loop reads CASSPAGASTGELFF. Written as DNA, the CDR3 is TGCGCCAGCAGCCCCGCAGGGGCAAGCACCGGGGAGCTGTTTTTT.